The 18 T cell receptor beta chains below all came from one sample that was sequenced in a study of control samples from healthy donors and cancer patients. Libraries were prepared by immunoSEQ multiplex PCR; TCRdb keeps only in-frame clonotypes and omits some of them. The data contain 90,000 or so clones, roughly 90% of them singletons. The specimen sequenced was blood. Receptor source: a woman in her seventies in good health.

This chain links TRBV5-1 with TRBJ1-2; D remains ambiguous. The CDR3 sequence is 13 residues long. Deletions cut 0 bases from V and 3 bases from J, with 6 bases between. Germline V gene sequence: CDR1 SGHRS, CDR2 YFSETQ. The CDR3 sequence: CASSLDPHYGYTF. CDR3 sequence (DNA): TGCGCCAGCAGCTTGGATCCTCACTATGGCTACACCTTC. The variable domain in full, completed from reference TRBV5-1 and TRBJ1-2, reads KAGVTQTPRYLIKTRGQQVTLSCSPISGHRSVSWYQQTPGQGLQFLFEYFSETQRNKGNFPGRFSGRQFSNSRSEMNVSTLELGDSALYLCASSLDPHYGYTFGSGTRLTVV.

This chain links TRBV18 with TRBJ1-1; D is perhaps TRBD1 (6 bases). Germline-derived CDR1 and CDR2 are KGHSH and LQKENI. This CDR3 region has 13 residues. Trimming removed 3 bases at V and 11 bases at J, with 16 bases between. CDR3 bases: TGTGCCAGCTCACCGGACAAAGGACAGCTTGCTTTCTTT. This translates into CASSPDKGQLAFF.

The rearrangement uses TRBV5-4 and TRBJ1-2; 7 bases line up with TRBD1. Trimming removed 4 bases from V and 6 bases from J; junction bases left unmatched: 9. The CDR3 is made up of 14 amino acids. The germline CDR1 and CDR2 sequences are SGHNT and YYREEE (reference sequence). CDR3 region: CASSMTSGQNGYTF. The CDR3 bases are TGTGCCAGCAGCATGACCTCGGGACAGAATGGCTACACCTTC.

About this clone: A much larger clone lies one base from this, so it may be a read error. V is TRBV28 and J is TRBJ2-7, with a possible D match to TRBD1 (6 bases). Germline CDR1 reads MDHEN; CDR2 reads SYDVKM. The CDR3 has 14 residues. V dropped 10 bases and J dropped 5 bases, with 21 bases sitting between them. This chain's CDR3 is CANQFLQGTDEQYF. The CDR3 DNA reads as TGTGCCAACCAATTCCTTCAGGGGACGGACGAGCAGTACTTC.

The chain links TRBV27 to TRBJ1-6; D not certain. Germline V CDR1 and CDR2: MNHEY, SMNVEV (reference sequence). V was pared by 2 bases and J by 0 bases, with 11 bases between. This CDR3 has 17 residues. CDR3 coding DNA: TGTGCCAGCAGTTTAGGGATTGGGAGCTCCTATAATTCACCCCTCCACTTT. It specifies CASSLGIGSSYNSPLHF.

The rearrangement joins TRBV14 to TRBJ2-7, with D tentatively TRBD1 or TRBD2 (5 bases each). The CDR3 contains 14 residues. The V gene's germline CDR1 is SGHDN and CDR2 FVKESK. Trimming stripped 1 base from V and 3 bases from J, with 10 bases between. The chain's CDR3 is CASSQGGAHYEQYF. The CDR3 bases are TGTGCCAGCAGCCAAGGAGGGGCCCACTACGAGCAGTACTTC. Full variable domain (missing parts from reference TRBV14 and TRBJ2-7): EAGVTQFPSHSVIEKGQTVTLRCDPISGHDNLYWYRRVMGKEIKFLLHFVKESKQDESGMPNNRFLAERTGGTYSTLKVQPAELEDSGVYFCASSQGGAHYEQYFGPGTRLTVT.

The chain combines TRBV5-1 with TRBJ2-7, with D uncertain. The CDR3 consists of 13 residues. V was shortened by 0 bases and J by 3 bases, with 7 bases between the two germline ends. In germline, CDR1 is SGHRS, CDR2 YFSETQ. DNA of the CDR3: TGCGCCAGCAGCTTGGCCTTAAGCTACGAGCAGTACTTC. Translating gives CASSLALSYEQYF.

The CDR3 DNA sequence: TGCGCCAGCGGACAGGGAAACACAGATACGCAGTATTTT. Encoded protein: CASGQGNTDTQYF. This chain connects TRBV5-1 to TRBJ2-3; 8 positions match TRBD1. Looked up from germline, CDR1 is SGHRS and CDR2 is YFSETQ. The V segment lost 7 bases and the J segment 2 bases; nucleotides outside the gene matches: 3. The CDR3 is made up of 13 amino acids.

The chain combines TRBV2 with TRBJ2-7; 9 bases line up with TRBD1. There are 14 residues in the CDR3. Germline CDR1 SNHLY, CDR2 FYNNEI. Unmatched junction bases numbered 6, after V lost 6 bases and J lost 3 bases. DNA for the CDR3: TGTGCCAGCAGGCCCCCGGGACAGGGCTACGAGCAGTACTTC. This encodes CASRPPGQGYEQYF.

DNA for the CDR3: TGTGCCAGTAGTATGCGGCTAGCGGGGGTCTCCTCCTACAATGAGCAGTTCTTC. It encodes CASSMRLAGVSSYNEQFF. J is TRBJ2-1 and V is TRBV19, with 10 positions matching TRBD2. The germline gives CDR1 LNHDA, CDR2 SQIVND (reference sequence). The CDR3 consists of 18 residues. Trimming at V came to 3 bases and at J to 0 bases, leaving 8 bases not matched to a gene.

In nucleotides, the CDR3 is TGTGCCAGCAGTTTCCACAGGGCGGGGGGTACTGAAGCTTTCTTT. It translates to CASSFHRAGGTEAFF. The chain employs TRBV6-5 and TRBJ1-1; a possible D gene is TRBD1 (6 bases). The CDR3 has 15 residues. The germline gives CDR1 MNHEY, CDR2 SVGAGI. With 4 bases removed from V and 5 bases from J, the gap between germline ends came to 17 bases.

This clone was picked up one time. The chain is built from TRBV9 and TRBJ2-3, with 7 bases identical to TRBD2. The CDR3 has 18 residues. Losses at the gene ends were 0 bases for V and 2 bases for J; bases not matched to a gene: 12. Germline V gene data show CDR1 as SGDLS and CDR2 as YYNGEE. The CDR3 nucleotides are TGTGCCAGCAGCGTAGATTCGTTGGCTAGCGGAAACACAGATACGCAGTATTTT. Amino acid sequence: CASSVDSLASGNTDTQYF.

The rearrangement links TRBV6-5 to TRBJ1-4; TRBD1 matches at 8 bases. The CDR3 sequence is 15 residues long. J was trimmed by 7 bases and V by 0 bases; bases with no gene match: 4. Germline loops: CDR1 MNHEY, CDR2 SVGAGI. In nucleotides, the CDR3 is TGTGCCAGCAGTTACTCGACAGGGGAGGGTGAAAAACTGTTTTTT. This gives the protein CASSYSTGEGEKLFF.

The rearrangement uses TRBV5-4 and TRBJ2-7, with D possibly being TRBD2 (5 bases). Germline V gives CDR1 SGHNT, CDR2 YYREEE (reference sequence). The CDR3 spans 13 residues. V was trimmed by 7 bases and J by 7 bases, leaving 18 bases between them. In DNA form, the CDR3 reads TGTGCCAGCGGCTCTAGCTACGGCGGGGAGCAGTACTTC. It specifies CASGSSYGGEQYF.

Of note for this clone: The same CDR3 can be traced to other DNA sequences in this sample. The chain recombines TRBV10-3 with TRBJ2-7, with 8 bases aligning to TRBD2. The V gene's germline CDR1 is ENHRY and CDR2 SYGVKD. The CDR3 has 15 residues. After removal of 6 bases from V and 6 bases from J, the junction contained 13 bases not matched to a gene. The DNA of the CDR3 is TGTGCCATCAGCGGGGGGGGAGGTGGGGGCAGCGAGCAGTACTTC. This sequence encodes CAISGGGGGGSEQYF.

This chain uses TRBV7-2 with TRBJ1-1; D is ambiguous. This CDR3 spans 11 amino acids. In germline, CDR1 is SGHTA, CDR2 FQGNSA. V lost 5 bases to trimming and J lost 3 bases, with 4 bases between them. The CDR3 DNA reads TGTGCCAGCAGCCCGTACACTGAAGCTTTCTTT. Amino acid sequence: CASSPYTEAFF.

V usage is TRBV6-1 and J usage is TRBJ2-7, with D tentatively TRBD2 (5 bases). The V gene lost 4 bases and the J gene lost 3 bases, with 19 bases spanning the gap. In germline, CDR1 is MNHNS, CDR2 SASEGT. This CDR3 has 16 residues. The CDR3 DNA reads TGTGCCAGCAGTGGATGGACCGGAGTAGGAGGCTACGAGCAGTACTTC. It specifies CASSGWTGVGGYEQYF.

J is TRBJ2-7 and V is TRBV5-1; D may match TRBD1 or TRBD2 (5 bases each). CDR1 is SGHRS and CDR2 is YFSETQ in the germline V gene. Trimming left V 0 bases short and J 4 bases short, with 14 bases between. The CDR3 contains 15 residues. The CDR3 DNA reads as TGCGCCAGCAGCTTGGGTTCGGGACGGATATACGAGCAGTACTTC. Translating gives CASSLGSGRIYEQYF.